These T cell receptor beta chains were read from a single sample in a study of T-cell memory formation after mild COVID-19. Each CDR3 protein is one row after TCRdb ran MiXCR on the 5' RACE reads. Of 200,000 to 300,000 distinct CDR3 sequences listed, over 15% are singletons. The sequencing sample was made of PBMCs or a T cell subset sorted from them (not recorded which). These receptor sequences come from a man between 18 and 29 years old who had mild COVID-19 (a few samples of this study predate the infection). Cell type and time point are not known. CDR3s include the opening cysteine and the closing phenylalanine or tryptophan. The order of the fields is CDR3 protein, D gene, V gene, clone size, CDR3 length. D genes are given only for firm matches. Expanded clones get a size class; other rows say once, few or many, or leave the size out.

cdr3_aa: CSVEAAGDYYGYTF; d_call: -; v_call: TRBV29-1; clone_size: few; cdr3_length: 14
cdr3_aa: CASSGRRNQPQHF; d_call: -; v_call: TRBV6-5; clone_size: -; cdr3_length: 13
cdr3_aa: CASSFGGSTYGYTF; d_call: -; v_call: TRBV5-1; clone_size: once; cdr3_length: 14
cdr3_aa: CASSPFVNLYGYTF; d_call: -; v_call: TRBV7-9; clone_size: -; cdr3_length: 14
cdr3_aa: CASSRGGLALAGDTQYF; d_call: TRBD2; v_call: TRBV4-1; clone_size: -; cdr3_length: 17
cdr3_aa: CASSLEGLDGYTF; d_call: -; v_call: TRBV5-1; clone_size: many; cdr3_length: 13
cdr3_aa: CASRRAGSGSYEQYF; d_call: -; v_call: TRBV2; clone_size: -; cdr3_length: 15
cdr3_aa: CASTRDRVNTEAFF; d_call: -; v_call: TRBV11-2; clone_size: -; cdr3_length: 14
cdr3_aa: CASSFVTGTEAFF; d_call: -; v_call: TRBV7-6; clone_size: -; cdr3_length: 13
cdr3_aa: CASSYSRAETQYF; d_call: -; v_call: TRBV6-2/TRBV6-3; clone_size: few; cdr3_length: 13
cdr3_aa: CASSRLAPTDTQYF; d_call: -; v_call: TRBV5-1; clone_size: -; cdr3_length: 14
cdr3_aa: CASSQVKGQENYGYTF; d_call: -; v_call: TRBV4-2; clone_size: few; cdr3_length: 16
cdr3_aa: CATSGGDRQETQYF; d_call: -; v_call: TRBV24-1; clone_size: -; cdr3_length: 14
cdr3_aa: CASSLAPGGTYNEQFF; d_call: TRBD2; v_call: TRBV5-1; clone_size: few; cdr3_length: 16
cdr3_aa: CASSFFLSTDTQYF; d_call: -; v_call: TRBV7-2; clone_size: few; cdr3_length: 14
cdr3_aa: CASSRMTDTEAFF; d_call: -; v_call: TRBV4-3; clone_size: -; cdr3_length: 13
cdr3_aa: CASSSAGSTNEKLFF; d_call: -; v_call: TRBV5-1; clone_size: few; cdr3_length: 15
cdr3_aa: CSTSGATETQYF; d_call: -; v_call: TRBV29-1; clone_size: many; cdr3_length: 12
cdr3_aa: CASSWRVQRDIQYF; d_call: -; v_call: TRBV12-3/TRBV12-4; clone_size: -; cdr3_length: 14
cdr3_aa: CASSPLPESNTGELFF; d_call: -; v_call: TRBV5-1; clone_size: few; cdr3_length: 16
cdr3_aa: CASSAGTAAGQPQHF; d_call: -; v_call: TRBV12-3/TRBV12-4; clone_size: -; cdr3_length: 15
cdr3_aa: CASSQDSRGGNEQFF; d_call: -; v_call: TRBV4-3; clone_size: -; cdr3_length: 15
cdr3_aa: CASSYQSPINEKLFF; d_call: -; v_call: TRBV6-5; clone_size: -; cdr3_length: 15
cdr3_aa: CASTSPRAVRNTGELFF; d_call: -; v_call: TRBV7-6; clone_size: few; cdr3_length: 17
cdr3_aa: CASSFGGASRTDTQYF; d_call: -; v_call: TRBV11-2; clone_size: -; cdr3_length: 16
cdr3_aa: CASSYGQATTEAFF; d_call: TRBD1; v_call: TRBV5-1; clone_size: few; cdr3_length: 14
cdr3_aa: CASSQQNGATQYF; d_call: -; v_call: TRBV11-3; clone_size: -; cdr3_length: 13
cdr3_aa: CASSATGSNEKLFF; d_call: -; v_call: TRBV9; clone_size: -; cdr3_length: 14
cdr3_aa: CASSLRARRTEAFF; d_call: -; v_call: TRBV7-9; clone_size: few; cdr3_length: 14
cdr3_aa: CSARNENNSPLHF; d_call: -; v_call: TRBV20-1; clone_size: -; cdr3_length: 13
cdr3_aa: CASTKVKNEQFF; d_call: -; v_call: TRBV7-9; clone_size: few; cdr3_length: 12
cdr3_aa: CASSQELTGELFF; d_call: -; v_call: TRBV4-3; clone_size: few; cdr3_length: 13
cdr3_aa: CASSSGPGGVEQYF; d_call: TRBD1; v_call: TRBV7-2; clone_size: many; cdr3_length: 14
cdr3_aa: CASSLRDGVFTDTQYF; d_call: -; v_call: TRBV12-3/TRBV12-4; clone_size: many; cdr3_length: 16
cdr3_aa: CASSLGRGNSNQPQHF; d_call: -; v_call: TRBV11-2; clone_size: -; cdr3_length: 16
cdr3_aa: CASSQNPGQAETQYF; d_call: TRBD1; v_call: TRBV7-2; clone_size: -; cdr3_length: 15
cdr3_aa: CASGYGGTEAFF; d_call: -; v_call: TRBV5-1; clone_size: few; cdr3_length: 12
cdr3_aa: CASRPGGANTGELFF; d_call: -; v_call: TRBV6-1; clone_size: few; cdr3_length: 15
cdr3_aa: CASGRFGETQYF; d_call: -; v_call: TRBV7-9; clone_size: -; cdr3_length: 12
cdr3_aa: CASSSGTSQETQYF; d_call: TRBD2; v_call: TRBV11-3; clone_size: -; cdr3_length: 14
cdr3_aa: CASSLDPGPFAGELFF; d_call: -; v_call: TRBV7-2; clone_size: few; cdr3_length: 16
cdr3_aa: CASSHRGGLDLPHRTDTQYF; d_call: TRBD2; v_call: TRBV4-1; clone_size: -; cdr3_length: 20
cdr3_aa: CASSDRTSTDTQYF; d_call: -; v_call: TRBV2; clone_size: few; cdr3_length: 14
cdr3_aa: CASSLAWENEQFF; d_call: -; v_call: TRBV7-2; clone_size: -; cdr3_length: 13
cdr3_aa: CATRSGSDTQYF; d_call: -; v_call: TRBV24-1; clone_size: -; cdr3_length: 12
cdr3_aa: CASSQLVYNEQFF; d_call: -; v_call: TRBV4-3; clone_size: -; cdr3_length: 13
cdr3_aa: CSAAQGVLGYTF; d_call: TRBD1; v_call: TRBV20-1; clone_size: few; cdr3_length: 12
cdr3_aa: CSAKGQAYQETQYF; d_call: -; v_call: TRBV20-1; clone_size: few; cdr3_length: 14
cdr3_aa: CASKGTGELFF; d_call: -; v_call: TRBV21-1; clone_size: few; cdr3_length: 11
cdr3_aa: CATSDLSAEPTDTQYF; d_call: -; v_call: TRBV24-1; clone_size: -; cdr3_length: 16
cdr3_aa: CAVARGAANYGYTF; d_call: -; v_call: TRBV6-5; clone_size: few; cdr3_length: 14